A selection of T cell receptor beta chains follows, all from one sample in a study of blood T cell repertoires in COVID-19. Data came from immunoSEQ multiplex PCR; TCRdb stores just in-frame clones and leaves some out. The sample contains roughly 340,000 clones, approximately 89% of which appear only once. Sequencing was done on a sample of peripheral blood. These receptors were collected from a young woman who had recovered from COVID-19. Both conserved end residues are trimmed from each CDR3.

CDR3aa: ASSLLIWRDRKIYNEQF; v_gene: TRBV5-1
CDR3aa: ASSQELTSRFTDTQY; v_gene: TRBV3-1/TRBV3-2
CDR3aa: ASSRAGGPEETQY; v_gene: TRBV19
CDR3aa: ASSFQGFETQY; v_gene: TRBV27
CDR3aa: ASSLSAGWREGYT; v_gene: TRBV7-2
CDR3aa: ASSQSWGTGATGELF; v_gene: TRBV7-2
CDR3aa: ASSLGQGAPGYT; v_gene: TRBV5-5
CDR3aa: AFPEGIRQY; v_gene: TRBV4-3
CDR3aa: ASSTYGAPNNEQF; v_gene: TRBV19
CDR3aa: ASSLGTSKNIQY; v_gene: TRBV5-4
CDR3aa: ASSPRTGIYGYT; v_gene: TRBV6-2/TRBV6-3
CDR3aa: ASSLTGAGSGNTIY; v_gene: TRBV5-1
CDR3aa: SASPGTSAETQY; v_gene: TRBV20-1
CDR3aa: ASSLPGANYGYT; v_gene: TRBV5-1
CDR3aa: ATSGTGSTNEKLF; v_gene: TRBV24-1
CDR3aa: ASSSWTELNEQF; v_gene: TRBV5-1
CDR3aa: ASSNPPGQGLQAF; v_gene: TRBV7-9
CDR3aa: ASSPDPGYNEQF; v_gene: TRBV7-9
CDR3aa: AWSVRQADTEAF; v_gene: TRBV30
CDR3aa: ASSQGYRDRVYTGELF; v_gene: TRBV4-3
CDR3aa: ASRNQLSSGANVLT; v_gene: TRBV4-2
CDR3aa: ASSTWSGLGDTQY; v_gene: TRBV10-2
CDR3aa: ASSTDPKHTQY; v_gene: TRBV7-2
CDR3aa: ASSRDSLL; v_gene: TRBV6-5
CDR3aa: ASSRRTGSSYNEQF; v_gene: TRBV3-1/TRBV3-2
CDR3aa: ASRPGEGIYGYT; v_gene: TRBV5-6
CDR3aa: ASRTQGEETQY; v_gene: TRBV12-3/TRBV12-4
CDR3aa: ASSQYLAGVETQY; v_gene: TRBV4-3
CDR3aa: ASSLRGSRGGELF; v_gene: TRBV7-2
CDR3aa: SVEDLGSVRYGYT; v_gene: TRBV29-1
CDR3aa: ASSRPSGENSPLH; v_gene: TRBV7-9
CDR3aa: AISESGGGGYSTDTQY; v_gene: TRBV10-3
CDR3aa: ASSLVAGNNEQF; v_gene: TRBV5-4
CDR3aa: ASSGTFYNEQF; v_gene: TRBV2
CDR3aa: ASGYSAGSSDTQY; v_gene: TRBV6-5
CDR3aa: ASSFARLDGELF; v_gene: TRBV27
CDR3aa: SVGSSGAF; v_gene: TRBV29-1
CDR3aa: ASSSGTGRAYGYT; v_gene: TRBV6-2/TRBV6-3
CDR3aa: AIAGNGANTEAF; v_gene: TRBV10-3
CDR3aa: ATTPWDSFFKYGYT; v_gene: TRBV15
CDR3aa: ASSPGLAGGNEQF; v_gene: TRBV7-9
CDR3aa: ASSITLRQAQPQH; v_gene: TRBV19
CDR3aa: ASSLPPQSGTWPGDTQY; v_gene: TRBV11-2
CDR3aa: ASSLRRGSYNSPLH; v_gene: TRBV3-1/TRBV3-2